Listed below are T cell receptor beta chains from one sample, sequenced in a study of graft-versus-host responses after intestinal transplantation. Produced via immunoSEQ multiplex PCR; TCRdb's table is partial and in-frame only. The sample lists about 120,000 clones; about 93% were seen once. Their recognized antigens are unknown. The material was unstimulated CD4+ T cells sorted from spleen or lymph node cells, obtained before intestinal transplant. The receptor source for this set is a human donor who received an intestinal transplant. Each CDR3 is given with its conserved first and last residue. A D gene is named only where the DNA matches it firmly. Where a row states a size, it is once, few, many or the class of an expanded clone; other rows omit it.

v_gene	d_gene	j_gene	abundance	CDR3aa	CDR3nt
TRBV6-1	-	TRBJ1-5	-	CASTTEQNQPQHF	TGTGCCAGCACCACCGAGCAGAATCAGCCCCAGCATTTT
TRBV6-5	TRBD1	TRBJ2-7	once	CASSSLGTGTHEQYF	TGTGCCAGCAGTTCCCTTGGGACAGGGACCCACGAGCAGTACTTC
TRBV28	-	TRBJ2-7	-	CASSRAYEQYF	TGTGCCAGCAGTCGCGCTTACGAGCAGTACTTC
TRBV5-1	-	TRBJ2-1	-	CASSLWASHNEQFF	TGCGCCAGCAGCTTGTGGGCTAGTCACAATGAGCAGTTCTTC
TRBV5-1	-	TRBJ2-6	-	CASSLYGGANVLTF	TGCGCCAGCAGCTTGTATGGTGGGGCCAACGTCCTGACTTTC
TRBV6-1	TRBD1	TRBJ1-6	-	CASSEALGGTGDRSPLHF	TGTGCCAGCAGTGAAGCGCTGGGGGGGACAGGGGACCGGTCACCCCTCCACTTT
TRBV5-1	-	TRBJ2-6	few	CASGKGQSGANVLTF	TGCGCCAGCGGCAAAGGACAGTCTGGGGCCAACGTCCTGACTTTC
TRBV19	TRBD2	TRBJ2-1	-	CATLSSGSTNEQFF	TGTGCCACCCTGTCTAGCGGGAGTACGAATGAGCAGTTCTTC
TRBV19	-	TRBJ2-7	-	CASSMNRDEQYF	TGTGCCAGTAGTATGAATAGGGATGAGCAGTACTTC
TRBV25-1	-	TRBJ2-1	-	CASSEQRVTYNEQFF	TGTGCCAGCAGTGAACAAAGGGTTACCTACAATGAGCAGTTCTTC
TRBV6-5	TRBD1	TRBJ2-7	-	CASSLQGALYLSEQYF	TGTGCCAGCAGTTTACAGGGGGCTTTGTATTTAAGCGAGCAGTACTTC
TRBV20-1	-	TRBJ1-1	-	CSAKVNTEAFF	TGCAGTGCTAAGGTTAACACTGAAGCTTTCTTT
TRBV11-1	TRBD2	TRBJ2-2	-	CASSRPGLAENTGELFF	TGTGCCAGCAGCCGACCGGGACTAGCGGAGAACACCGGGGAGCTGTTTTTT
TRBV30	TRBD2	TRBJ2-4	-	CAWTLAGSRENIQYF	TGTGCCTGGACCTTAGCGGGGAGTCGGGAAAACATTCAGTACTTC
TRBV18	-	TRBJ1-1	-	CASSPPTGWNTEAFF	TGTGCCAGCTCACCACCTACAGGGTGGAACACTGAAGCTTTCTTT
TRBV6-1	-	TRBJ2-7	-	CASSGKSGNEQYF	TGTGCCAGCAGTGGCAAATCAGGGAACGAGCAGTACTTC
TRBV6-5	-	TRBJ2-7	once	CASRNRVLREQYF	TGTGCCAGCAGAAACAGGGTATTGAGGGAGCAGTACTTC
TRBV7-3	TRBD2	TRBJ2-1	-	CASGGGRTSYNEQFF	TGTGCCAGCGGAGGCGGGAGAACCTCCTACAATGAGCAGTTCTTC
TRBV7-3	-	TRBJ2-1	-	CASSLNSASDEQFF	TGTGCCAGCAGCTTAAATTCCGCATCGGATGAGCAGTTCTTC
TRBV6-5	-	TRBJ1-2	-	CASSGNYGYTF	TGTGCCAGCAGTGGGAACTATGGCTACACCTTC
TRBV15	-	TRBJ1-1	-	CATSRATVNTEAFF	TGTGCCACCAGCAGAGCCACAGTGAACACTGAAGCTTTCTTT
TRBV29-1	-	TRBJ1-2	-	CSVAPLTEVRGYTF	TGCAGCGTTGCCCCTTTAACAGAGGTGCGGGGCTACACCTTC
TRBV6-5	-	TRBJ2-7	-	CASGGRLPDEQYF	TGTGCCAGTGGGGGTCGCTTACCGGACGAGCAGTACTTC
TRBV2	TRBD1	TRBJ1-2	-	CASSDQGQGAGYTF	TGTGCCAGCAGTGACCAGGGACAGGGAGCAGGCTACACCTTC
TRBV5-1	TRBD1	TRBJ1-1	-	CASSLTGRGDTEAFF	TGCGCCAGCAGCTTAACGGGCAGGGGGGACACTGAAGCTTTCTTT
TRBV7-2	-	TRBJ2-7	-	CASSLDIAIVYEQYF	TGTGCCAGCAGCTTAGACATAGCGATAGTCTACGAGCAGTACTTC
TRBV28	-	TRBJ1-1	-	CASSLNGATEAFF	TGTGCCAGCAGTTTAAATGGGGCTACTGAAGCTTTCTTT
TRBV6-5	-	TRBJ1-1	-	CASSPRLNTEAFF	TGTGCCAGCAGTCCCAGGTTGAACACTGAAGCTTTCTTT
TRBV28	TRBD1	TRBJ1-4	-	CASGQGYEKLFF	TGTGCCAGCGGACAGGGTTATGAAAAACTGTTTTTT
TRBV5-1	TRBD1	TRBJ1-2	once	CASSRNTGGDYGYTF	TGCGCCAGCAGCCGTAATACAGGGGGCGATTATGGCTACACCTTC
TRBV6-5	TRBD2	TRBJ2-5	once	CASRLSGNPPETQYF	TGTGCCAGCAGACTGAGCGGGAACCCTCCAGAGACCCAGTACTTC
TRBV10-3	TRBD1	TRBJ1-3	-	CAISLGTGLNTIYF	TGTGCCATCAGTCTCGGGACAGGGTTAAACACCATATATTTT
TRBV7-3	-	TRBJ1-1	-	CASSLSLNTEAFF	TGTGCCAGCAGCCTCTCATTGAACACTGAAGCTTTCTTT
TRBV19	-	TRBJ2-7	-	CASSRSWGAADYEQYF	TGTGCCAGTAGCAGATCTTGGGGTGCTGCGGACTACGAGCAGTACTTC
TRBV6-5	-	TRBJ1-1	-	CASSYAASNLAAFF	TGTGCCAGCAGTTACGCGGCATCGAACCTGGCCGCTTTCTTT
TRBV7-9	-	TRBJ2-2	-	CASSLSRGTTTGELFF	TGTGCCAGCAGCCTTTCTAGGGGAACAACCACCGGGGAGCTGTTTTTT